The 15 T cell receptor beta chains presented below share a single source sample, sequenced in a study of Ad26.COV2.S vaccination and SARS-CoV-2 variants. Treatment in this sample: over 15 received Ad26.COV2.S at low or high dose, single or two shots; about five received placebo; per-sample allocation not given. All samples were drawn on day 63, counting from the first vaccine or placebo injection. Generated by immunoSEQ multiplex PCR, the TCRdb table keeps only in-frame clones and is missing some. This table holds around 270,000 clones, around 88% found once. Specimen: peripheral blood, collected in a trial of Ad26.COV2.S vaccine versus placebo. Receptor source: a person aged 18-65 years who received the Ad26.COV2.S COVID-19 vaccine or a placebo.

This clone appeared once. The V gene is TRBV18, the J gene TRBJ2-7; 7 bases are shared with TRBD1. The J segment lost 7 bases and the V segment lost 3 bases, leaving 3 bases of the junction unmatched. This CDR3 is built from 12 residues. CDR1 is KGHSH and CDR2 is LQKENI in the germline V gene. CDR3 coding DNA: TGTGCCAGCTCACCCCCAGGGGGTGAGCAGTACGTC. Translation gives CASSPPGGEQYV.

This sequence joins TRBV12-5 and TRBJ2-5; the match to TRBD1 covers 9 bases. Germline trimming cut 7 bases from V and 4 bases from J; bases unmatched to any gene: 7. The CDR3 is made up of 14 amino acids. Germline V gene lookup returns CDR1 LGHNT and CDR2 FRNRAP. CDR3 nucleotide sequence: TGTGCTAGTGCCCTTACAGGGGGCAGAGAGACCCAGTACTTC. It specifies CASALTGGRETQYF.

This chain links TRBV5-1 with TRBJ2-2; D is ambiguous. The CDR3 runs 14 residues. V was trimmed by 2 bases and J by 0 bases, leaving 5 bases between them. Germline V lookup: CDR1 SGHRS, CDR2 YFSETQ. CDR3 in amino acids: CASSLTANTGELFF. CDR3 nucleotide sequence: TGCGCCAGCAGCTTAACAGCGAACACCGGGGAGCTGTTTTTT.

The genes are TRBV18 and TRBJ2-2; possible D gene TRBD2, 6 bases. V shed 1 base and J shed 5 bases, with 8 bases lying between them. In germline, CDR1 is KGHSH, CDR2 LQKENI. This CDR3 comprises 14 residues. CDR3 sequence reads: CASSPQEGTGELFF. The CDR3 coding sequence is TGTGCCAGCTCACCACAGGAGGGGACCGGGGAGCTGTTTTTT.

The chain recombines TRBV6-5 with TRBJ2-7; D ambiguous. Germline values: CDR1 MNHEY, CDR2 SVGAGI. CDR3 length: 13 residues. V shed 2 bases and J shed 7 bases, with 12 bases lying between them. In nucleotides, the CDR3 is TGTGCCAGCAGTTACGGGCCAAGGTCGGAGCAGTACTTC. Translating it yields CASSYGPRSEQYF.

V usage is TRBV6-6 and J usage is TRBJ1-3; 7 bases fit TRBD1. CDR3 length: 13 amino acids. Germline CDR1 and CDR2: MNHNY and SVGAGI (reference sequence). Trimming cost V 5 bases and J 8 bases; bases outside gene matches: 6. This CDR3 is CASSTPGQDTIYF. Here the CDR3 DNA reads TGTGCCAGCAGTACCCCTGGACAGGACACCATATATTTT.

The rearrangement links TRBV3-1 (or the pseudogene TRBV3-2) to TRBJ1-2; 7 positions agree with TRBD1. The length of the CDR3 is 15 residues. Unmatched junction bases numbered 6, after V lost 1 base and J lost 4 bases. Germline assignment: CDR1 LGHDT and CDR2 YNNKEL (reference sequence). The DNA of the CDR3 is TGTGCCAGCAGCCAAGCGAAGGACAGGCTCTATGGCTACACCTTC. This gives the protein CASSQAKDRLYGYTF.

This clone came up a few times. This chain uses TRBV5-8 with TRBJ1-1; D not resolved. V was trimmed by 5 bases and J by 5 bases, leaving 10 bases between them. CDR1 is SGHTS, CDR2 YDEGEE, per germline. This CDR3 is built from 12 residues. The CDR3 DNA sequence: TGTGCCAGCAGTCTCTATTGGACTGAAGCTTTCTTT. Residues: CASSLYWTEAFF.

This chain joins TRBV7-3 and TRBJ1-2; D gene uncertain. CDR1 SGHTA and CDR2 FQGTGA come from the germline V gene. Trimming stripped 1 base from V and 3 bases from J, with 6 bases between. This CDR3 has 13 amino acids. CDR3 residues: CASSLNPDYGYTF. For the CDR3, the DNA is TGTGCCAGCAGCTTAAACCCGGACTATGGCTACACCTTC.

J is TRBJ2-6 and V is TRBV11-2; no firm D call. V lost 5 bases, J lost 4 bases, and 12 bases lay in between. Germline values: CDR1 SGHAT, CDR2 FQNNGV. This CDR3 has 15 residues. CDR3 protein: CASSVLERGANVLTF. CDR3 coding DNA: TGTGCCAGCAGCGTCCTGGAGAGGGGGGCCAACGTCCTGACTTTC.

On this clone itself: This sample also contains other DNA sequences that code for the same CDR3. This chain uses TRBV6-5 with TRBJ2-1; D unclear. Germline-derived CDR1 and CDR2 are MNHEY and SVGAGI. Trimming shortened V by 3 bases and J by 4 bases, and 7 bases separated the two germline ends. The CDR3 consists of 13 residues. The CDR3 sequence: CASSYRGYNEQFF. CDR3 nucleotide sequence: TGTGCCAGCAGTTATCGCGGATACAATGAGCAGTTCTTC.

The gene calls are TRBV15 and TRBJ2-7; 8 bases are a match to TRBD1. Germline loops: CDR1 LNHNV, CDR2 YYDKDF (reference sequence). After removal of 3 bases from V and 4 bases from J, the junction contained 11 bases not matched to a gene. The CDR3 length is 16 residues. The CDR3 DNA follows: TGTGCCACCAGCAGGATGACAGGGGCCTTCTGGTACGAGCAGTACGTC. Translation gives CATSRMTGAFWYEQYV.

The CDR3 coding sequence is TGTGCCAGCAGCTTAAGGTCAGGTCCCGGCAATGAGCAGTTCTTC. This translates into CASSLRSGPGNEQFF. The chain recombines TRBV7-9 with TRBJ2-1; the D is unclear. CDR1 and CDR2 (germline): SEHNR, FQNEAQ (reference sequence). V was pared by 2 bases and J by 6 bases, with 14 bases between. The CDR3 contains 15 residues.

In DNA form, the CDR3 reads TGTGCCAGCAGCCAACTAGCGGGGGACACAGATACGCAGTATTTT. It specifies CASSQLAGDTDTQYF. The chain has TRBV4-2 and TRBJ2-3; the match to TRBD2 covers 10 bases. With V trimmed by 2 bases and J by 2 bases, 1 base remained unmatched. CDR1 is LGHNA and CDR2 is YNFKEQ in the germline V gene. The CDR3 sequence is 15 residues long.

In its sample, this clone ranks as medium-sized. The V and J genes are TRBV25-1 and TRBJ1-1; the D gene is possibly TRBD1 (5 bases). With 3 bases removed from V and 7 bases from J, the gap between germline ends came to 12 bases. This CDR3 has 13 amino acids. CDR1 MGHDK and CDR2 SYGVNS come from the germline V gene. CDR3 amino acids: CASSERGEHEAFF. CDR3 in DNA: TGTGCCAGCAGTGAGAGGGGAGAGCATGAAGCTTTCTTT.